This T cell receptor beta chain was found in a study of neurological immune-mediated disorders. Each CDR3 protein gets one entry after TCRdb re-called the 5' RACE reads with MiXCR. The sample holds about 48,000 distinct CDR3 sequences; under 13% are singletons and the top ten take 21%. The CDR3 runs to 14 residues. The V gene lost 6 bases and the J gene lost 5 bases, with 15 bases spanning the gap. Germline assignment: CDR1 MNHEY and CDR2 SVGEGT. The chain couples TRBV6-2 or TRBV6-3 to TRBJ2-3; D gene unclear. The sequencing input was PBMCs. The sequence derives from a woman aged 40 to 50 with HTLV-1-associated myelopathy (HAM/TSP). CDR3 nucleotides: TGTGCCAGCAGCGAATCATTTTCAGGAGATACGCAGTATTTT. This sequence encodes CASSESFSGDTQYF.